This T cell receptor beta chain was profiled in a study of T-cell memory formation after mild COVID-19. This clonotype was detected only a few times. Antigen unknown. Regarding the study as a whole: Largely, contracting CD4+ clones fell within CM and EM, and contracting CD8+ clones within EMRA. The appearance of some responding clones in pre-infection memory suggested that cross-reactive memory joined.

MiXCR was run by TCRdb on the 5' RACE reads, yielding one entry per CDR3 protein. The sample gives roughly 100,000 distinct CDR3 sequences, about 13% of which show up once; over 25% is in the top ten. Specimen: PBMCs or a T cell subset sorted from them (not recorded which). The clonotype originates from an adult woman who had mild COVID-19 (a few samples of this study predate the infection). Cell type and time point are not known.

CDR3 amino acids: CASQSGQETQYF. CDR3 coding DNA: TGTGCCAGCCAGAGCGGTCAAGAGACCCAGTACTTC. The V call is TRBV2, the J call TRBJ2-5; D is possibly TRBD2 (5 bases). Germline V gives CDR1 SNHLY, CDR2 FYNNEI. Trimming took off 8 bases at V and 2 bases at J, with 9 bases between the two ends. The CDR3 covers 12 residues.